Included here is one T cell receptor (beta chain) sequence, with context. Its antigen is currently unknown. This specimen includes other DNA sequences encoding the same CDR3. Data came from immunoSEQ multiplex PCR; TCRdb stores just in-frame clones and leaves some out. Here the sample spans fewer than 50,000 clones, roughly 91% being singletons. The data originate from a study of T cell responses to AZD1222 COVID-19 vaccine. V was cut by 4 bases and J by 2 bases, with 9 bases left in between. The CDR3 contains 14 residues. The germline V gene encodes CDR1 LNHDA and CDR2 SQIVND (reference sequence). Second doses that came at about 4 or about 12 weeks were put together. General observations from the study: Mapped onto spike, vaccine-associated CD4 TCRs spanned it and were dominant at 160-218 and 743-854. The study found Spike-specific TCR breadth and depth rose after two AZD1222 doses. None of the repertoires were sampled until the peak T cell response had passed.

This rearrangement joins TRBV19 to TRBJ2-4, with D unresolved. The source of this sequence is an adult who received the AZD1222 COVID-19 vaccine. Source: peripheral blood, taken 28 days after the second AZD1222 dose. The CDR3 nucleotides read TGTGCCAGTAGTAGGGTCGGTACCAAAAACATTCAGTACTTC. It specifies CASSRVGTKNIQYF.